What follows describes a single TCR beta chain. Its antigen remains unidentified. Sorting recovered naive CD8 T cells on a CD8+CD4-CCR7+CD45RA+ profile. This entry comes from a study of molecular identifiers for immune sequencing clone quantification. Study results and caveats: Clones above 20 RNA copies contained over 97% of effector molecules but under 1% of naive ones.

This CDR3 is 20 amino acids long. Each CDR3 protein gets one entry after TCRdb re-called the PCR reads with MiXCR. The sample consists of about half a million distinct CDR3 sequences, 20% to 25% of them appearing once. The sample taken for sequencing was naive CD8+ T cells from blood, with Jurkat cell RNA spiked in. As for subset: FACS-sorted CD8+CD4-CCR7+CD45RA+ naive T cells. The sequence derives from a human donor in good health. Some libraries in this study had Jurkat cell RNA spiked in. The V gene is TRBV21-1, the J gene TRBJ2-3; no DNA check was done on the table's D call, TRBD1. TRBV21-1 is assigned pseudogene status. The CDR3 region is CASSKVGGTQAGKGTDTQYF. CDR3 in DNA: TGTGCCAGCAGCAAAGTAGGGGGGACACAGGCCGGAAAGGGGACAGATACGCAGTATTTT.